This T cell receptor (beta chain) was captured by sequencing in a study of blood T cell repertoires in COVID-19. Background on the study: T cells, B-cell-depleted T cells, or PBMCs provided the cDNA or gDNA that served as material.

Source study methods: Scientists estimated how many nucleated cells there were by amplifying reference gene primers. Profiling relied on immunoSEQ multiplex PCR, and the TCRdb table lists in-frame clones only, not all of them. V, J and clone size are those of that table, while D and trimming were read from the DNA. The table shows about 160,000 clones, with about four fifths occurring only once. This clone turned up a few times. Trimming stripped 5 bases from V and 1 base from J, with 9 bases between. Per the germline V gene, CDR1 is SGHVS and CDR2 is FQNEAQ. The CDR3 loop spans 13 amino acids. Everyone who took part was roughly 18 to 89 years old, and they came from some 23 US areas. Two consecutive negative NP/OP PCR tests, clearance, or resolved symptoms defined Cohort 3 recovery.

The sequencing input was PBMCs or T cells enriched from blood (not recorded which). The sequence derives from a woman aged 55-69 years who had recovered from COVID-19. The V and J genes are TRBV7-8 and TRBJ2-7, with a tentative D call TRBD2 (5 bases). The CDR3 coding sequence is TGTGCCAGCAGCCGGACTTATTCCTACGAGCAGTACTTC. Translating it yields CASSRTYSYEQYF. Using reference TRBV7-8 and TRBJ2-7 for the parts outside the CDR3, the full variable domain is GAGVSQSPRYKVAKRGQDVALRCDPISGHVSLFWYQQALGQGPEFLTYFQNEAQLDKSGLPSDRFFAERPEGSVSTLKIQRTQQEDSAVYLCASSRTYSYEQYFGPGTRLTVT.